The clone carrying this T cell receptor beta chain came up many times. Its antigen remains unknown. Preparation of the TCRbeta library involved a method that used unique molecular identifiers. A single record per CDR3 protein comes from TCRdb applying MiXCR to the PCR reads. The sample records roughly 500,000 distinct CDR3 sequences, 8% to 11% being singletons. The data were obtained in a study of T-cell reconstitution after alpha-beta-depleted transplantation in children. The study, taken as a whole, reports: After transplant, high TCRbeta diversity at day 60 in some patients arose from surviving recipient T cells and thymic progenitors. Reports say that about two months after transplant, the alpha-beta T cells came out of several hundred graft clones that had expanded. When one year had passed after transplant, most T-cell counts and diversity came from newly produced T cells.

CDR3 length equals 15 residues. Germline V CDR1 and CDR2: SGHVS, FQNEAQ. Trimming pared 1 base from V and 2 bases from J, leaving 12 bases between. This sequence originates from a child aged 2 to 15 with inherited bone marrow failure, due to receive a stem cell transplant. Sequencing was performed on PBMCs, taken before TCRalphabeta/CD19-depleted stem cell transplant. V gene TRBV7-8 combines with J gene TRBJ2-7, with D hard to call. CDR3 sequence: CASSLVLSPTYEQYF. As DNA, the CDR3 is TGTGCCAGCAGCTTAGTACTATCGCCTACCTACGAGCAGTACTTC.